This is a list of T cell receptor beta chains from one sample in a study of blood T cells in healthy people across ages. TCRdb re-called the 5' RACE reads with MiXCR, one entry per CDR3 protein. The profile covers over 1,500,000 distinct CDR3 sequences, with more than 35% appearing a single time and under 30% taken by the ten largest. The sequenced sample was blood. The receptors come from a human donor in good health. Both conserved end residues are part of each CDR3. The order of the fields is D gene, clone size, V gene, J gene, CDR3 DNA, CDR3 protein. D genes are given only for firm matches. For some rows the clone size is stated as once, few or many, or as a class when expanded; others skip it.

-	few	TRBV5-1	TRBJ1-5	TGCGCCAGCAGCTTGGATCCATCATATAGCAATCAGCCCCAGCATTTT	CASSLDPSYSNQPQHF
TRBD1	few	TRBV6-5	TRBJ1-1	TGTGCCAGCAGTAAAGGGACAGCAACTGAAGCTTTCTTT	CASSKGTATEAFF
-	-	TRBV6-2/TRBV6-3	TRBJ2-7	TGTGCCAGCAGATCCCGGACCGGCGAGCAGTACTTC	CASRSRTGEQYF
-	-	TRBV10-3	TRBJ1-1	TGTGCCATCAGTCCGTACGACGGAAACACTGAAGCTTTCTTT	CAISPYDGNTEAFF
-	few	TRBV4-1	TRBJ2-1	TGCGCCAGCAGCCAGCTAGGGGGGAGGAACAATGAGCAGTTCTTC	CASSQLGGRNNEQFF
-	-	TRBV29-1	TRBJ1-2	TGCAGCGTTGAAGATCAGATTGGGGGCGGGGGCTACACCTTC	CSVEDQIGGGGYTF
-	many	TRBV20-1	TRBJ2-3	TGCAGTGCGCCCCGGGGAGTATCAGATACGCAGTATTTT	CSAPRGVSDTQYF
TRBD1	-	TRBV7-2	TRBJ2-1	TGTGCCAGCAGTTATGACAGGGGTGGAAATGAGCAGTTCTTC	CASSYDRGGNEQFF
TRBD1	-	TRBV29-1	TRBJ2-3	TGCAGCGCCGGAGGGCCACAGGGGGAAGATACGCAGTATTTT	CSAGGPQGEDTQYF
TRBD2	-	TRBV4-3	TRBJ2-3	TGCGCCAGCAGCCAAGAGACTAGCGGGGTAACAGATACGCAGTATTTT	CASSQETSGVTDTQYF
TRBD1	once	TRBV6-2/TRBV6-3	TRBJ1-1	TGTGCCAGCAGTCCAACAGGGGGCCGAAGCACTGAAGCTTTCTTT	CASSPTGGRSTEAFF
-	-	TRBV29-1	TRBJ1-2	TGCAGCGTTGATTCCGGGGGCTACACCTTC	CSVDSGGYTF
TRBD1	-	TRBV3-1	TRBJ2-4	TGTGCCAGCAGCCGACCCTTTAGGACAGGGGGAACTGAGCAGTACTTC	CASSRPFRTGGTEQYF
TRBD1	few	TRBV6-5	TRBJ1-2	TGTGCCAGCAATGGACAGGGCGTTCAGTTTGGCTACACCTTC	CASNGQGVQFGYTF
-	-	TRBV6-5	TRBJ2-5	TGTGCCGGCAGCCCCGGGACGGCCTACGAGCAGTATTTC	CAGSPGTAYEQYF
TRBD1	-	TRBV7-2	TRBJ1-5	TGTGCCAGCAGCTTCGGACAGGCAGCAAATCGGCCCCAGCATTTT	CASSFGQAANRPQHF
TRBD2	few	TRBV7-9	TRBJ2-1	TGTGCCAGCAGTTCCCCCGGGACTAGCGGGGGGGCAAGCTCCTACAATGAGCAGTTCTTC	CASSSPGTSGGASSYNEQFF
-	-	TRBV7-2	TRBJ1-2	TGTGCCAGCAGCTTAGACGATTTCAACTATGGCTACACCTTC	CASSLDDFNYGYTF
TRBD2	-	TRBV7-6	TRBJ2-7	TGTGCCAGCAGCTTATCGCGGGGGGGCATTAAAACCTACGAGCAGTACTTC	CASSLSRGGIKTYEQYF